A single sample is the source of the 20 T cell receptor beta chains below, sequenced in a study of molecular identifiers for immune sequencing clone quantification. TCRdb used MiXCR to reprocess the PCR reads, holding one entry per CDR3 protein. The data contain 97,000 or so distinct CDR3 sequences, about 35% of them singletons. Specimen: naive CD8+ T cells from blood, with Jurkat cell RNA spiked in. The subset denotes: FACS-sorted CD8+CD4-CCR7+CD45RA+ naive T cells. The source is a human donor in good health. Some libraries in this study had Jurkat cell RNA spiked in.

Regarding this clonotype: At one boundary the junction diverges from the germline segment, which might be a read error. The chain recombines TRBV25-1 with TRBJ1-1; D remains ambiguous. This CDR3 is 13 amino acids long. CDR1 and CDR2 from the germline V gene are MGHDK and SYGVNS. In DNA, the CDR3 is TGTGCCAGCAATGAATTTGGGAACACTGAAGCTTTCTTT. Its protein product is CASNEFGNTEAFF.

This clonotype was seen only a few times. This sequence joins TRBV18 and TRBJ1-1; D remains unclear. Deletions cut 3 bases from V and 1 base from J, with 12 bases between. The length of the CDR3 is 15 residues. CDR1 and CDR2 from the germline V gene are KGHSH and LQKENI. The CDR3 loop is CASSPETDSNTEAFF. CDR3 nucleotide sequence: TGTGCCAGCTCACCCGAAACGGATTCGAACACTGAAGCTTTCTTT.

This chain uses TRBV3-1 with TRBJ2-1; 14 positions agree with TRBD2. The germline CDR1 and CDR2 sequences are LGHDT and YNNKEL (reference sequence). The V segment lost 11 bases and the J segment 6 bases; nucleotides outside the gene matches: 6. This CDR3 spans 14 amino acids. CDR3 loop: CACGTSGSGNEQFF. The CDR3 DNA reads as TGTGCCTGCGGGACTAGCGGGAGCGGCAATGAGCAGTTCTTC.

This clonotype came up many times. The genes are TRBV7-2 and TRBJ2-7, with TRBD1 matching 7 bases. Trimming at V came to 5 bases and at J to 7 bases, leaving 17 bases not matched to a gene. Germline loops: CDR1 SGHTA, CDR2 FQGNSA. CDR3 length equals 16 residues. The CDR3 region has the DNA TGTGCCAGCAGCCTCGGACAGGCCCGTTGGGTGGGGGAGCAGTACTTC. Its protein product is CASSLGQARWVGEQYF.

The chain uses TRBV20-1 and TRBJ2-7; no definite D call. The CDR3 has 14 amino acids. Trimming removed 6 bases from V and 0 bases from J, with 15 bases in between. The V gene's germline CDR1 is DFQATT and CDR2 SNEGSKA (reference sequence). This CDR3 reads CSALDGESSYEQYF. In DNA, the CDR3 is TGCAGTGCGTTGGACGGAGAAAGCTCCTACGAGCAGTACTTC.

This clonotype has just a few counts. This sequence may be a read error, since a much larger clone differs from it by one base. A read error is likely, as this CDR3 ends without the conserved phenylalanine or tryptophan. The chain has TRBV4-1 and TRBJ2-7; D unclear. Germline CDR1 is MGHRA and CDR2 is YSYEKL. V was clipped by 0 bases and J by 4 bases, with 7 bases between them. This CDR3 has 13 amino acids. In DNA form, the CDR3 reads TGCGCCAGCAGCCAAGATATGGGGTACGAGCAGTACTTG. Its translation is CASSQDMGYEQYL.

On this clonotype itself: A much larger clonotype is one base distant, so this may be a read error. The chain links TRBV28 to TRBJ2-3; D is ambiguous. The CDR3 is made up of 12 amino acids. Germline loops: CDR1 MDHEN, CDR2 SYDVKM. Written as DNA, the CDR3 is TGTGCCAGCAGTTTTTACGCAGATACGCTGTATTTT. Translation: CASSFYADTLYF.

This rearrangement joins TRBV7-9 to TRBJ2-2; 8 bases line up with TRBD2. The trim removed 4 bases at V and 5 bases at J, leaving 9 bases unmatched. CDR1 and CDR2 from the germline V gene are SEHNR and FQNEAQ (reference sequence). There are 16 residues in the CDR3. The chain's CDR3 is CASSSVPGLDTGELFF. The DNA of the CDR3 is TGTGCCAGCAGCTCGGTCCCGGGACTAGATACCGGGGAGCTGTTTTTT.

This clonotype was seen a few times. The chain couples TRBV12-3 or TRBV12-4 to TRBJ2-7; D is uncertain. V was pared by 6 bases and J by 4 bases, with 13 bases between. The CDR3 sequence is 13 residues long. Written as DNA, the CDR3 is TGTGCCAGCAGCCTCCGACTGGGGTACGAGCAGTACTTC. This sequence encodes CASSLRLGYEQYF.

With regard to this clonotype: A clone one base away is much larger, so this may be a read error. V gene TRBV12-3 or TRBV12-4 combines with J gene TRBJ1-1, with D perhaps matching TRBD1 (6 bases). The CDR3 has 13 amino acids. This CDR3 is CASSLGWGAEALF. The CDR3 coding sequence is TGTGCCAGCAGTTTAGGGTGGGGGGCTGAAGCTCTCTTT.

This clonotype came up a few times. The genes are TRBV4-3 and TRBJ2-7; perhaps D is TRBD1 or TRBD2 (6 bases each). Germline V gene sequence: CDR1 LGHNA, CDR2 YSLEER. This CDR3 is 14 amino acids long. Trimming left V 4 bases short and J 3 bases short, with 13 bases between. CDR3 sequence reads: CASSLEEGDYEQYF. DNA of the CDR3: TGCGCCAGCAGCCTTGAGGAGGGGGACTACGAGCAGTACTTC.

This clonotype was observed many times. The chain recombines TRBV7-2 with TRBJ2-7; a weak D match, TRBD2 (5 bases). V was trimmed by 5 bases and J by 2 bases, leaving 16 bases between them. Germline CDR1 is SGHTA and CDR2 is FQGNSA. CDR3 length equals 15 residues. The CDR3 loop reads CASSPSSRVPYEQYF. The CDR3, as DNA: TGTGCCAGCAGCCCTAGCTCGAGGGTCCCCTACGAGCAGTACTTC.

This clonotype has just a few counts. The chain couples TRBV6-6 to TRBJ2-3, with 9 nucleotides matching TRBD2. The CDR3 is 15 residues long. V shed 5 bases, J shed 7 bases, and the junction held 10 bases outside the gene matches. CDR1 and CDR2 from the germline V gene are MNHNY and SVGAGI (reference sequence). The CDR3 sequence: CASSLSGGPGYTQYF. In nucleotides, the CDR3 is TGTGCCAGCAGTCTTAGCGGGGGCCCCGGTTATACGCAGTATTTT.

The rearrangement links TRBV6-2 or TRBV6-3 to TRBJ1-1, with 8 bases lining up with TRBD1. J was trimmed by 4 bases and V by 5 bases; bases with no gene match: 6. Looked up from germline, CDR1 is MNHEY and CDR2 is SVGEGT. This CDR3 region has 14 residues. The CDR3: CASSPWTGFTEAFF. CDR3 nucleotide sequence: TGTGCCAGCAGTCCCTGGACAGGGTTCACTGAAGCTTTCTTT.

This clonotype was picked up a small number of times. CDR3 amino acids: CASSYPSGANVLTF. The DNA for the CDR3 is TGTGCCAGCAGCTACCCCTCTGGGGCCAACGTCCTGACTTTC. The chain combines TRBV5-6 with TRBJ2-6; the D is unclear. Germline assignment: CDR1 SGHDT and CDR2 YYEEEE. This CDR3 comprises 14 residues. Trimming took 3 bases from V and 0 from J, leaving 4 bases between them. Looking up the rest from reference TRBV5-6 and TRBJ2-6 gives the full variable domain: DAGVTQSPTHLIKTRGQQVTLRCSPKSGHDTVSWYQQALGQGPQFIFQYYEEEERQRGNFPDRFSGHQFPNYSSELNVNALLLGDSALYLCASSYPSGANVLTFGAGSRLTVL.

This clonotype has only one observation. V gene TRBV4-3 combines with J gene TRBJ2-7; D not certain. This CDR3 is 14 amino acids long. The germline CDR1 and CDR2 sequences are LGHNA and YSLEER. Trimming stripped 0 bases from V and 5 bases from J, with 11 bases between. CDR3 in amino acids: CASSQEAVGNEQYF. Here the CDR3 DNA reads TGCGCCAGCAGCCAAGAGGCAGTAGGCAACGAGCAGTACTTC.

Note on this clonotype: Germline and junction disagree at one end, which may indicate a read error. The chain joins TRBV12-3 or TRBV12-4 to TRBJ1-4; D not certain. This CDR3 has 11 residues. This CDR3 reads CASSLGEKLIF. CDR3 DNA sequence: TGTGCCAGCAGTTTAGGTGAAAAACTGATTTTT.

Notes on this clonotype: As the CDR3 is not closed by the conserved phenylalanine or tryptophan, this likely results from a read error. The CDR3 DNA reads TGTGCCAGCAGCTTAGAAGGGTTTTCACCCCTCCACTAT. The encoded protein is CASSLEGFSPLHY. The gene calls are TRBV7-2 and TRBJ1-6, with D hard to call. CDR3 length: 13 amino acids. The germline V and J ends were trimmed by 1 base and 9 bases, with 7 bases remaining between them. Per germline, CDR1 SGHTA and CDR2 FQGNSA.

Remarks on this clonotype: At one of its ends the junction is not consistent with the germline gene, which may arise from a read error. J is TRBJ1-1 and V is TRBV7-2; no firm D call. The CDR3 runs to 15 residues. CDR1 and CDR2 (germline): SGHTA, FQGNSA. The CDR3 DNA follows: TGTGCCAGCAGCTCCACGGAGCGCAACTACACTGAAGCTATCTTT. Translation: CASSSTERNYTEAIF.

For this clonotype: No conserved phenylalanine or tryptophan ends this CDR3, so it is likely a read error. The chain employs TRBV3-1 and TRBJ2-3; D perhaps matches TRBD2 (6 bases). V lost 5 bases to trimming and J lost 6 bases, with 21 bases between them. The CDR3 is 16 residues long. The germline gives CDR1 LGHDT, CDR2 YNNKEL (reference sequence). The DNA for the CDR3 is TGTGCCAGCAGCACCCCCGGGACTCTACTATGGGATACGCAGTATTTA. This codes for CASSTPGTLLWDTQYL.